The 3 T cell receptor beta chains below come from one sample, sequenced in a study of Tregs in tolerant kidney transplant recipients. Some clones are missing from TCRdb's copy, which holds only in-frame ones; the method was immunoSEQ multiplex PCR. The sample yields around 98,000 clones, 90% to 95% seen once. Here the sequenced sample was CD4+ T cells from blood, taken before the transplant. These receptors were taken from a human donor who received a combined kidney and bone marrow transplant.

This clone was detected a few times. This likely comes from a read error, as the CDR3 has no conserved phenylalanine or tryptophan at its end. It is unclear where the CDR3 begins or ends on the DNA, so no DNA is shown, and the CDR3 is as TCRdb lists it. The genes are TRBV7-9 and TRBJ1-1; the table's D call, TRBD1, was not checked against the DNA. CDR1 is SEHNR, CDR2 FQNEAQ, per germline (reference sequence). The CDR3 is 9 residues long, counting both termini. This chain's CDR3 is CASSPDRLG.

The chain combines TRBV7-2 with TRBJ2-1, with 10 bases lining up with TRBD1. Germline loops: CDR1 SGHTA, CDR2 FQGNSA. This CDR3 region has 16 residues. With 3 bases clipped from V and 5 bases from J, the junction kept 7 bases outside the gene matches. This CDR3 is CASSLGGQGLNNEQFF. CDR3 sequence (DNA): TGTGCCAGCAGCTTGGGGGGACAGGGGCTGAACAATGAGCAGTTCTTC.

The CDR3 protein is CASGFDRLQETQYF. For the CDR3, the DNA is TGTGCTAGTGGTTTCGACAGGCTTCAAGAGACCCAGTACTTC. V and J are TRBV12-5 and TRBJ2-5; D is possibly TRBD1 (6 bases). CDR1 and CDR2 from the germline V gene are LGHNT and FRNRAP. The V gene lost 3 bases and the J gene lost 2 bases, with 10 bases spanning the gap. This CDR3 comprises 14 residues. The complete variable domain, with remaining parts taken from reference TRBV12-5 and TRBJ2-5, reads DARVTQTPRHKVTEMGQEVTMRCQPILGHNTVFWYRQTMMQGLELLAYFRNRAPLDDSGMPKDRFSAEMPDATLATLKIQPSEPRDSAVYFCASGFDRLQETQYFGPGTRLLVL.